The present entry profiles one T cell receptor beta chain with its context. The data belong to a study of CD8 T cells in Susac syndrome. Germline-derived CDR1 and CDR2 are SEHNR and FQNEAQ (reference sequence). This CDR3 has 14 amino acids. Between the trimmed V and J ends, which lost 1 base and 7 bases, there was a span of 11 bases. The sequenced target, TCR beta, came from blood CD8+ and CD4+ T cells. Negative isolation was used for CD8+ and CD4+ T cells and FACS enrichment for TEMRA cells. Reverse transcription of 0.5 to 1 ug RNA was performed with random hexamers. Amplification of TCR beta CDR3 was carried out by immunoSEQ multiplex PCR, which covered 54 Vbeta and 13 Jbeta segments. TCRdb called the immunoSEQ multiplex PCR reads again in MiXCR, with one record for every CDR3 protein. The table records around 140,000 distinct CDR3 sequences, 65% to 90% of them present only once.

Material: CD8+ T cells from PBMCs. The rearrangement links TRBV7-9 to TRBJ1-3; D unclear. This TCR was sampled from a human donor with multiple sclerosis. The CDR3 coding sequence is TGTGCCAGCAGCTTAGAGGTATCCCTTAACACCATATATTTT. Translated: CASSLEVSLNTIYF.